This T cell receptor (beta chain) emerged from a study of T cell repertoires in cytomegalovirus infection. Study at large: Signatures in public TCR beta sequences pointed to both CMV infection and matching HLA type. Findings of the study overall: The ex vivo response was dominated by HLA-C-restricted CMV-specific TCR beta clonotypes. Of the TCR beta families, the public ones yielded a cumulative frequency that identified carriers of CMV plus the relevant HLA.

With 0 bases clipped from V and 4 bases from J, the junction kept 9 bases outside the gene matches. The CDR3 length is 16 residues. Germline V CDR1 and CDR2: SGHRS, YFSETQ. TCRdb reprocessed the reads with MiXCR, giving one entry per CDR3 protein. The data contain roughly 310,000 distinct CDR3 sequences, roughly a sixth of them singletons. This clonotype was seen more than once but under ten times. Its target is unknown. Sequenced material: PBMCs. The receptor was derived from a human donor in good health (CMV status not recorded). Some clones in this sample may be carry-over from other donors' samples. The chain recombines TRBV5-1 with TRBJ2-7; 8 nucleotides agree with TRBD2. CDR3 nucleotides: TGCGCCAGCAGCTTGGGAGGGACTAGTGTAGGTTACGAGCAGTACTTC. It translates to CASSLGGTSVGYEQYF.